This T cell receptor (beta chain) stems from a study of human T cells and chemical hapten exposure (dated by TCRdb to the early 2020s). At the level of the whole study: For sensitization, 2% DPC in acetone was applied to a roughly 2 cm by roughly 2 cm area of upper inner arm skin. Throughout the study period of approximately 23 weeks, patients also received therapeutic DPC doses to the scalp every week. Patch testing was performed on the upper back with Finn chambers containing 0.01% DPC, and the patch tests were scored after 6 days according to International Contact Dermatitis Research Group standards. The mostly female patient cohort included alopecia areata with under or over 50% scalp involvement, alopecia totalis and alopecia universalis. Libraries were pooled for sequencing, and per-sample TCR yields varied mainly because of small differences in library volumes within the pool. This study followed changes in the peripheral blood TCR repertoire in vivo during primary and secondary sensitization of alopecia patients to the hapten diphenylcyclopropenone (DPC). Patient blood was sampled pre-sensitization (week 0) and at 2, 6 and about 24 weeks after DPC sensitization. Around 30 alopecia patients provided blood for TCR sequencing at one to four time points (pre-sensitization, 2, 6 and 24 weeks). What the work shows at the level of the full study, not this receptor alone: A positive correlation was found between the number of PT1 expanded TCRs and patch test score, with significance reached at thresholds 8, 16 and 32 but not 4. Compared with pre-sensitization or healthy control sets, expanded TCRs formed significantly more large CDR3 similarity clusters, which is consistent with antigen-driven responses. Because every patient had alopecia, a presumed autoimmune disease, the patients' immune response might differ from that of healthy individuals. After repeated subsampling, the strength of the expansion versus patch-test correlation and the threshold at which it became significant changed. No change with DPC sensitization was found in the number of TCRs above 1 in 1000 frequency, and no evidence of global repertoire structure alterations was found.

This clonotype was recorded a few times. What this receptor recognizes is not known. No per-base quality is available; no much larger clone lies one base away. CDR1 ENHRY and CDR2 SYGVKD are derived from the germline V gene. From cysteine to phenylalanine, the CDR3 is 12 amino acids long. Only CDR3 DNA remains: 36 bases, in frame from the first base. V was cut back by 0 bases and J by 5 bases, leaving a gap of 4 bases between them. Libraries were prepared through RACE. Sequencing used a NextSeq 500. During library preparation, unique molecular identifiers were attached to individual cDNA molecules so that TCRs could be counted quantitatively and reproducibly. Both TCR alpha and TCR beta chains were sequenced from each blood RNA sample. Per the authors' processing: Samples had a median of about 96,000 TCRs, with a range from 23,224 to 690,600. The Decombinator software suite was used to annotate V, J and CDR3 in the TCR reads. For PS versus PT1 abundance plots, all samples were subsampled to the same number of TCRs (28,000). Expanded TCRs were defined as absent before sensitization and observed at least eight times at the 2-week time point. The public reads were reprocessed in TCRdb via fastp at Q25 and MiXCR, keeping in-frame beta chains. Each CDR3 protein gets just one entry, which takes the most common genes and DNA from the rows behind it. TCRdb assigned the V and J calls; the authors' analysis was not used. The sample table contains around 360,000 distinct CDR3 sequences; only one count was recorded for about 6% of them. Around 5.8% of the sample is in the top ten clones.

The time point tag for this specimen amounts to: patch test 2, 6 weeks after DPC sensitization. The treatment or condition label, read with the paper, signifies: therapeutic diphenylcyclopropenone sensitization with weekly scalp DPC. Blood at each patch-test visit was drawn before the patch test was applied. Patients were considered eligible if aged 18 to 70, diagnosed with alopecia and deemed suitable for DPC therapy, and patients were excluded if pregnant. Total RNA was extracted from unfractionated whole blood collected in Tempus Blood RNA tubes. The sample in question was whole blood, obtained in connection with sensitization to the hapten diphenylcyclopropenone (DPC). The chain is encoded by TRBV10-3 joined to TRBJ2-5; too little of a D gene remains to name it. The sequence was collected from a young woman with alopecia areata. Some clones in this sample may be carry-over from other donors' samples. The sequenced DNA is TGTGCCATCAGTGAGTCTATCGAGACCCAGTACTTC. Translated, this gives CAISESIETQYF.